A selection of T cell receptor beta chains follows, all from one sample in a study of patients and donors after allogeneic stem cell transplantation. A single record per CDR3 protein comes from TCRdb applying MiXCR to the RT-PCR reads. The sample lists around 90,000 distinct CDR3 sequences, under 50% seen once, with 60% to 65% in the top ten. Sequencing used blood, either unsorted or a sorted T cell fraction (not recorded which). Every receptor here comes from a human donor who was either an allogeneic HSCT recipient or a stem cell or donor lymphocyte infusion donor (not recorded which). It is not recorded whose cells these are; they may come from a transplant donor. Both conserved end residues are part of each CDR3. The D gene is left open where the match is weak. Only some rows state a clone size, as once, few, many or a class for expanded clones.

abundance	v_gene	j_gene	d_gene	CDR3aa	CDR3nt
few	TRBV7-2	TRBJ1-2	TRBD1	CASSLTGGYGYTF	TGTGCCAGCAGTCTCACAGGGGGCTATGGCTACACCTTC
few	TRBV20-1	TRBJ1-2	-	CSARALLGSPNYGYTF	TGCAGTGCTAGAGCTTTGTTGGGGAGTCCCAACTATGGCTACACCTTC
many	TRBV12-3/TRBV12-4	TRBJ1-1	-	CASSLAVQGTAEAFF	TGTGCCAGCAGTTTAGCTGTGCAGGGTACGGCTGAAGCTTTCTTT
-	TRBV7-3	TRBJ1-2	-	CASRGTDNGYTF	TGTGCCAGTCGAGGGACGGATAATGGCTACACCTTC
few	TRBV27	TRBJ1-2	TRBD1	CASSLRGQGRGYTF	TGTGCCAGCAGTTTACGGGGACAGGGGCGAGGCTACACCTTC
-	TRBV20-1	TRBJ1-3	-	CSARGRGSSGNTIYF	TGCAGTGCTAGAGGCCGGGGGTCCTCTGGAAACACCATATATTTT
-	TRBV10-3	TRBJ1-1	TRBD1	CAIGGQGASNTEAFF	TGTGCCATCGGAGGACAGGGGGCAAGTAACACTGAAGCTTTCTTT
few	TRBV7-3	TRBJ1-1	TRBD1	CATSEGASGTEVFF	TGTGCCACCAGCGAGGGGGCTTCAGGAACTGAAGTTTTCTTT
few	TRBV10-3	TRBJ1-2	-	CAIRGGNYGYTF	TGTGCCATCCGTGGCGGAAACTATGGCTACACCTTC
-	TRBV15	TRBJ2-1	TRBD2	CATGAVAGVKYEQFF	TGTGCCACTGGCGCGGTGGCGGGAGTTAAATATGAGCAGTTCTTC
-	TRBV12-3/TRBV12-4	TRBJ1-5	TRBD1	CASSPGTGGNQPQHF	TGTGCCAGCAGTCCCGGGACAGGGGGAAATCAGCCCCAGCATTTT
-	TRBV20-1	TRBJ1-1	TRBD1	CSARDRGNTEAFF	TGCAGTGCTAGGGACAGGGGGAACACTGAAGCTTTCTTT
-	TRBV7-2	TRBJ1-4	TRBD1	CASSLRTGWGEKLFF	TGTGCCAGCAGCTTAAGGACAGGCTGGGGTGAAAAACTGTTTTTT
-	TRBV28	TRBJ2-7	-	CASSFPPDAVNSYEQYF	TGTGCCAGCAGTTTCCCCCCCGACGCGGTAAACTCCTACGAGCAGTACTTC
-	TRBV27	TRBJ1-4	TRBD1	CASSQYRGRTNEKLFF	TGTGCCAGCAGTCAGTACAGGGGGCGAACTAATGAAAAACTGTTTTTT
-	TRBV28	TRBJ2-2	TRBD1	CASRPGTGFTGELFF	TGTGCCAGCAGACCCGGGACAGGGTTTACCGGGGAGCTGTTTTTT
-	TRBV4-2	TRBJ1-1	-	CASSQDQGWKIAFF	TGTGCCAGCAGCCAAGATCAGGGATGGAAAATAGCTTTCTTT
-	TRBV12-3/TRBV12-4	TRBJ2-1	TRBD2	CASSLALRAGDEQFF	TGTGCCAGCAGTTTAGCGCTCCGAGCGGGAGATGAGCAGTTCTTC
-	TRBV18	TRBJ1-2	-	CASSPQGSDYGYTF	TGTGCCAGCTCACCACAGGGCAGTGACTATGGCTACACCTTC
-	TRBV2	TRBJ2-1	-	CASSELPNEQFF	TGTGCCAGCAGTGAATTACCTAATGAGCAGTTCTTC
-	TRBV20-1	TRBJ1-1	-	CSARDNEGYYTEAFF	TGCAGTGCTAGAGATAACGAGGGGTATTACACTGAAGCTTTCTTT
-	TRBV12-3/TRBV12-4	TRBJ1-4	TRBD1	CSSRPTGGIGEKLFF	TGTTCCAGCAGGCCAACAGGGGGCATAGGTGAAAAACTGTTTTTT
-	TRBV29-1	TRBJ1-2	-	CSVAGRDGYTF	TGCAGCGTGGCAGGGCGGGATGGCTACACCTTC
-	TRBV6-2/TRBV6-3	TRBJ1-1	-	CASSYDGGLMAFF	TGTGCCAGCAGTTACGATGGGGGGCTGATGGCTTTCTTT
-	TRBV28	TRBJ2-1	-	CATQGGYNEQFF	TGTGCCACCCAGGGGGGTTACAATGAGCAGTTCTTC
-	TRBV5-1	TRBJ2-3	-	CASSLPFGATDTQYF	TGCGCCAGCAGCTTGCCATTCGGGGCCACAGATACGCAGTATTTT
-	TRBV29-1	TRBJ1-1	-	CSAVNTEAFF	TGCAGCGCCGTGAACACTGAAGCTTTCTTT
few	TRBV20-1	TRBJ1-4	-	CSAPPVPRGEKLFF	TGCAGTGCCCCCCCGGTTCCTCGAGGTGAAAAACTGTTTTTT
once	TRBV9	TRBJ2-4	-	CASSVGQIAKNIQYF	TGTGCCAGCAGCGTAGGACAGATAGCCAAAAACATTCAGTACTTC
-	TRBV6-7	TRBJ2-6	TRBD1	CASSRSRGQAAFSGANVLTF	TGTGCCAGCAGCCGATCGAGAGGACAGGCCGCCTTCTCTGGGGCCAACGTCCTGACTTTC
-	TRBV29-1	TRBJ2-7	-	CSGRDGTSYEQYF	TGCAGCGGGAGGGACGGAACCTCCTACGAGCAGTACTTC
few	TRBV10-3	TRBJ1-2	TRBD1	CAISETGARNYGYTF	TGTGCCATCAGTGAGACAGGGGCACGAAACTATGGCTACACCTTC
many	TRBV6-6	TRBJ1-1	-	CASSYALNTEAFF	TGTGCCAGCAGTTACGCCTTGAACACTGAAGCTTTCTTT
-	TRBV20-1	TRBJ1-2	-	CSAREWGVNYGYTF	TGCAGTGCTAGAGAATGGGGTGTCAACTATGGCTACACCTTC
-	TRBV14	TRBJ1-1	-	CASSQHWTVLNTEAFF	TGTGCCAGCAGCCAACATTGGACAGTACTGAACACTGAAGCTTTCTTT
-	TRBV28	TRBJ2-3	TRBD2	CASSSPTSGSSTDTQYF	TGTGCCAGCAGTTCCCCGACTAGCGGGAGTTCCACAGATACGCAGTATTTT
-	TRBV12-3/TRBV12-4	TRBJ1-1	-	CASSSAGGRNTEAFF	TGTGCCAGCAGTTCCGCGGGGGGGCGGAACACTGAAGCTTTCTTT
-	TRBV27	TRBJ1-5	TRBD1	CASSLLGTGDQPQHF	TGTGCCAGCAGTTTACTCGGGACAGGTGATCAGCCCCAGCATTTT
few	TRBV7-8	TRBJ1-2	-	CASSLEVDYGYTF	TGTGCCAGCAGCTTAGAGGTGGACTATGGCTACACCTTC
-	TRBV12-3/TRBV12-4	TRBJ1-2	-	CASSPQERYGYTF	TGTGCCAGCAGTCCGCAAGAACGCTATGGCTACACCTTC